Reported below is one TCR beta chain. Antigen specificity is unknown. The V end lost 0 bases, the J end lost 2 bases, and 11 bases lay between the germline ends. Germline CDR1 reads SGHRS; CDR2 reads YFSETQ. This CDR3 has 16 amino acids. Patients who underwent sequencing had shown CD8+CD57+ cell expansion by flow cytometry. All participating patients were living with severe acquired aplastic anemia. This sample is part of a study of CD8+CD57+ T cells in acquired aplastic anemia. Across the whole study: The DNA of sorted CD4+ and CD8+ cells averaged 3.2 ug.

Study-level results: Between the patient and control groups, CD8+ Simpson's diversity did not differ significantly.

TCR beta VDJ combinations and CDR3 sequences were profiled from genomic DNA. MiXCR was run by TCRdb on the reads, yielding one entry per CDR3 protein. Of around 210,000 distinct CDR3 sequences listed, roughly two thirds were seen once; the top ten hold roughly 62%. The chain joins TRBV5-1 to TRBJ2-2; the D gene is possibly TRBD1 (5 bases). The clonotype originates from a human donor with aplastic anemia. The material sequenced was sorted CD4+, CD8+, or CD8+CD57+ T cells (not recorded which) from PBMCs. As DNA, the CDR3 is TGCGCCAGCAGCTTGGTCGCACAGGCCAACACCGGGGAGCTGTTTTTT. This gives the protein CASSLVAQANTGELFF.